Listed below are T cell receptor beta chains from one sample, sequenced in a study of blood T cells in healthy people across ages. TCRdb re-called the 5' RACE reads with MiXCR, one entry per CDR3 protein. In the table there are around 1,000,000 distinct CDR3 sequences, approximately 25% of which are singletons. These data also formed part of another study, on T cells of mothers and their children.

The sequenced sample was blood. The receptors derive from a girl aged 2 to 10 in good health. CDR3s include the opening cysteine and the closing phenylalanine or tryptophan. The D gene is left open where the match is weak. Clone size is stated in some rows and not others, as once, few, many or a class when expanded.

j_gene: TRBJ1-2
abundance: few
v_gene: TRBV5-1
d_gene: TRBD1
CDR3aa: CASTIAGTGDGYTF
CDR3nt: TGCGCCAGCACTATTGCCGGGACAGGCGATGGCTACACCTTC

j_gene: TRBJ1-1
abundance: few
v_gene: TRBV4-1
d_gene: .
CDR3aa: CASRGIRVEAFF
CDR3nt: TGCGCCAGCAGGGGTATTAGGGTTGAAGCTTTCTTT

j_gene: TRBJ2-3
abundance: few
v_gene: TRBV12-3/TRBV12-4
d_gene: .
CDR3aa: CASSATGLTDTQYF
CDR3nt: TGTGCCAGCAGTGCCACAGGGCTCACAGATACGCAGTATTTT

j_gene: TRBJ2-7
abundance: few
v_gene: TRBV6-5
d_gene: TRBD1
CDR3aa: CASIPGTGGSEQYF
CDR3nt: TGTGCCAGCATCCCCGGGACAGGGGGCTCCGAGCAGTACTTC

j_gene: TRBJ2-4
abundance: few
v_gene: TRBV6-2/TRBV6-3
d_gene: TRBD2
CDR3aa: CASSKLAGGINIQYF
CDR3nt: TGTGCCAGCAGTAAATTAGCGGGAGGGATTAACATTCAGTACTTC

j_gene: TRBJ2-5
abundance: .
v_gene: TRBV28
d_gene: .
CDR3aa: CASREEGQETQYF
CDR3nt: TGTGCCAGCCGAGAAGAGGGACAAGAGACCCAGTACTTC

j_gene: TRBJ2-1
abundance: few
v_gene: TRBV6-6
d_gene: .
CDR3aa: CASSPDSPDHEQFF
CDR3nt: TGTGCCAGCAGTCCGGACTCCCCGGACCATGAGCAGTTCTTC

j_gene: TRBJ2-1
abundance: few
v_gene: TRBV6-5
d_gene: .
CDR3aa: CASSPDSYEQFF
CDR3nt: TGTGCCAGCAGTCCGGACAGCTATGAGCAGTTCTTC

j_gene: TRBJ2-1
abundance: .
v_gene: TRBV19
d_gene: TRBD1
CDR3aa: CASTTGGVGNEQFF
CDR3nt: TGTGCCAGTACTACAGGGGGCGTCGGGAATGAGCAGTTCTTC

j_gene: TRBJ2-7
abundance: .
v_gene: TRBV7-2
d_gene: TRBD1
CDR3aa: CASSTRDRDKQYF
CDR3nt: TGTGCCAGCAGCACTCGAGACAGGGACAAGCAGTACTTC

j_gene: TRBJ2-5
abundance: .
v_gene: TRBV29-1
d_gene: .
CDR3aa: CSVEGQTETQYF
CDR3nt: TGCAGCGTCGAAGGACAAACCGAGACCCAGTACTTC

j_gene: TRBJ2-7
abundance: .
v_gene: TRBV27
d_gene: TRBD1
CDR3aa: CASMGQGFEQYF
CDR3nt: TGTGCCAGCATGGGACAGGGTTTCGAGCAGTACTTC

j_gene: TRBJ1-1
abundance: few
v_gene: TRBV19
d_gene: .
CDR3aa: CASSIGGGTEALF
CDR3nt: TGTGCCAGTAGTATTGGAGGGGGGACTGAAGCTCTCTTT

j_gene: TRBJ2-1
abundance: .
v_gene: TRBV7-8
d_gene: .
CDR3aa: CASSSLSVYNEQFF
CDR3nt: TGTGCCAGCAGCTCCTTGAGCGTTTACAATGAGCAGTTCTTC

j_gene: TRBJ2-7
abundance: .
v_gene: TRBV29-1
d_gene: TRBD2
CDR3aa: CSVARAGAYEQYF
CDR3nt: TGCAGCGTTGCCCGGGCGGGGGCCTACGAGCAGTACTTC

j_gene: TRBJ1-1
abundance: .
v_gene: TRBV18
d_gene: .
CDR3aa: CASSPVATEAFF
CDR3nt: TGTGCCAGCTCACCGGTAGCAACTGAAGCTTTCTTT

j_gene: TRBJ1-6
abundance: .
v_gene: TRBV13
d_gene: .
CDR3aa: CASSLRSAGVSPLHF
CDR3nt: TGTGCCAGCAGCTTAAGGTCGGCAGGGGTTTCACCCCTCCACTTT

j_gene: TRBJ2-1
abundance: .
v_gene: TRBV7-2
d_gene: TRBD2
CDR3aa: CASSALAGGLGEQFF
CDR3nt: TGTGCCAGCAGCGCACTAGCGGGAGGTCTAGGGGAGCAGTTCTTC

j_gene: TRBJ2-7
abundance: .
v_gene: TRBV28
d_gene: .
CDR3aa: CASSPARDYEQYF
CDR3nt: TGTGCCAGCAGTCCTGCCCGGGACTACGAGCAGTACTTC

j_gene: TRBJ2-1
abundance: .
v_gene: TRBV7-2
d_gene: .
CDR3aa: CASGRWGSYNEQFF
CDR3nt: TGTGCCAGCGGTCGGTGGGGCTCCTACAATGAGCAGTTCTTC

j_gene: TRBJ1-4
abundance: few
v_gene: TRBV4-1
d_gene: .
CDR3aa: CASSQGRQDNEKLFF
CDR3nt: TGCGCCAGCAGCCAAGGGCGGCAGGATAATGAAAAACTGTTTTTT

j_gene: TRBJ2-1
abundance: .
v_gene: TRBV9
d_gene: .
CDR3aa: CASSVGSADNEQFF
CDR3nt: TGTGCCAGCAGCGTAGGGAGCGCCGACAATGAGCAGTTCTTC

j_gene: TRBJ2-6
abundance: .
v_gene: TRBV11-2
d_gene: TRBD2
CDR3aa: CASSPGGTLVSGANVLTF
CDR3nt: TGTGCCAGCAGCCCCGGGGGGACGCTAGTATCTGGGGCCAACGTCCTGACTTTC

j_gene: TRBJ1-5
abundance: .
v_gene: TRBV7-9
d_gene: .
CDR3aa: CAGSLGNQPQHF
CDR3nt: TGTGCCGGCAGCTTAGGGAATCAGCCCCAGCATTTT

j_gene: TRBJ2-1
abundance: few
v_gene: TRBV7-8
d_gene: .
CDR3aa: CASSLPGQSNEQFF
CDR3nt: TGTGCCAGCAGCTTACCAGGACAGTCCAATGAGCAGTTCTTC

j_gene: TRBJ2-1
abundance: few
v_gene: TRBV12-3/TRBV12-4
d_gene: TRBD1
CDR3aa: CASSQRTGGIEQFF
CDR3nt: TGTGCCAGCAGTCAACGGACAGGGGGAATTGAGCAGTTCTTC

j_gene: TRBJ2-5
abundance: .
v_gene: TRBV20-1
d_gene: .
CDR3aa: CSAAYIQETQYF
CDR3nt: TGCAGCGCTGCTTACATACAAGAGACCCAGTACTTC

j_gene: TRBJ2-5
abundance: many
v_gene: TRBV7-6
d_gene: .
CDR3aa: CASSLRQSQETQYF
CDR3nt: TGTGCCAGCAGCTTACGTCAGTCTCAAGAGACCCAGTACTTC

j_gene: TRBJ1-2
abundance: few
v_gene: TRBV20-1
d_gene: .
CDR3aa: CSARDLTVLYGYTF
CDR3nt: TGCAGTGCTAGAGATCTGACAGTCCTCTATGGCTACACCTTC

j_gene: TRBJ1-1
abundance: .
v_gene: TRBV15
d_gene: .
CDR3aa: CATSTRGGLQMNTEAFF
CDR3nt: TGTGCCACCAGCACTAGGGGGGGCCTTCAGATGAACACTGAAGCTTTCTTT

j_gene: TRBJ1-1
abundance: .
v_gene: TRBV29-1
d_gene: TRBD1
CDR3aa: CSVETQGGTEAFF
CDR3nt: TGCAGCGTTGAAACCCAGGGGGGAACTGAAGCTTTCTTT

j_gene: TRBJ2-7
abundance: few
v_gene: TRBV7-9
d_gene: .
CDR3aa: CASSLAGGGRDEDEQYF
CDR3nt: TGTGCCAGCAGCTTAGCGGGCGGGGGCAGGGACGAAGACGAGCAGTACTTC